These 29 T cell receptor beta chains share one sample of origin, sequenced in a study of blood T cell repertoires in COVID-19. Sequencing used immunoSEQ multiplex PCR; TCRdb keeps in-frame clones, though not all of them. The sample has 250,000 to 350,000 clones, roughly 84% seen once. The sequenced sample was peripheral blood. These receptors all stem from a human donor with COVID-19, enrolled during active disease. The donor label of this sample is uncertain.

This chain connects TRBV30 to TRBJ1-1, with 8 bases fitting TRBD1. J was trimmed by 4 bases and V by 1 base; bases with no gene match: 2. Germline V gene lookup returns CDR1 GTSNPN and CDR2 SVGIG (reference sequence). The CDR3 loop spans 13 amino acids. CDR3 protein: CAWSGTGGTEAFF. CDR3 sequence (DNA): TGTGCCTGGAGTGGTACAGGGGGCACTGAAGCTTTCTTT.

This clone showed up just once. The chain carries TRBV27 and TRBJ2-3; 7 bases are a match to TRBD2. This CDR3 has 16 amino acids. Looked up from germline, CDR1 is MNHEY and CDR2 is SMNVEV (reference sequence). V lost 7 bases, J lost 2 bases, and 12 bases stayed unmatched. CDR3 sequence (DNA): TGTGCCAGCACCTCATGGGGGGGAGTCCCCACAGATACGCAGTATTTT. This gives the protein CASTSWGGVPTDTQYF.

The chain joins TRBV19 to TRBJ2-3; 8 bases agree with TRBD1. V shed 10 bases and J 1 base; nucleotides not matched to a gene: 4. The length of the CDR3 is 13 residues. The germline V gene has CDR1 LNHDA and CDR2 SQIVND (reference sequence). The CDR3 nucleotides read TGTGCCACCGCACAGGGGGGCACAGATACGCAGTATTTT. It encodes CATAQGGTDTQYF. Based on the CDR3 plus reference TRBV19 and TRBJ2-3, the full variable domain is DGGITQSPKYLFRKEGQNVTLSCEQNLNHDAMYWYRQDPGQGLRLIYYSQIVNDFQKGDIAEGYSVSREKKESFPLTVTSAQKNPTAFYLCATAQGGTDTQYFGPGTRLTVL.

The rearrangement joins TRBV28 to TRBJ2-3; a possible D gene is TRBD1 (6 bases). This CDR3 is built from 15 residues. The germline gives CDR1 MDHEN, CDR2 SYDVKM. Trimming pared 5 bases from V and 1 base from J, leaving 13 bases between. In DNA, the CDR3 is TGTGCCAGCAGTCCAAACAGGGCTGGCACAGATACGCAGTATTTT. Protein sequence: CASSPNRAGTDTQYF.

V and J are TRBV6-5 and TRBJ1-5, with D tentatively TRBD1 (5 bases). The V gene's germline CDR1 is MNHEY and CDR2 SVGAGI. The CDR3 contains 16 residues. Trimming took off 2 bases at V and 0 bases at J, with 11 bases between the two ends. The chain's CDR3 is CASSYQRDSSNQPQHF. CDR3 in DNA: TGTGCCAGCAGTTACCAGCGGGACTCTAGCAATCAGCCCCAGCATTTT.

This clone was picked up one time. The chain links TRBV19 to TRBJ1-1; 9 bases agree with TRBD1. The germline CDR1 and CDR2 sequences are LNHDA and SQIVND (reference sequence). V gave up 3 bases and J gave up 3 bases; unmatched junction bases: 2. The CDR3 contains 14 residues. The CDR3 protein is CASSMGQGYTEAFF. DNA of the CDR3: TGTGCCAGTAGTATGGGACAGGGCTACACTGAAGCTTTCTTT.

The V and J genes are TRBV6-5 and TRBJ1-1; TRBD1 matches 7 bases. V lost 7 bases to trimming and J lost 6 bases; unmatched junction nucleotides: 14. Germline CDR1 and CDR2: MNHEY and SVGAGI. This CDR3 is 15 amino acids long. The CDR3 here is CASIRDRSLVPEAFF. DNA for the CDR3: TGTGCCAGCATAAGGGACAGATCTTTGGTCCCTGAAGCTTTCTTT.

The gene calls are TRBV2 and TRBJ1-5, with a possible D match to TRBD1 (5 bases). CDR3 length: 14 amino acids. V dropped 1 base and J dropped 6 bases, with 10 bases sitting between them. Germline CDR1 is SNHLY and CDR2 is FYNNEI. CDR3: CASSEGGGVQPQHF. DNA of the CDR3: TGTGCCAGCAGTGAAGGGGGGGGAGTTCAGCCCCAGCATTTT.

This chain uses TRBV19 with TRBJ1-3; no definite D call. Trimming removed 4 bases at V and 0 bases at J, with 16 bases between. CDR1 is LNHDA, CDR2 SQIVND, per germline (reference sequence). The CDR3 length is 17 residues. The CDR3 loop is CASSTKTPLSSGNTIYF. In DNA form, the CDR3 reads TGTGCCAGTAGTACCAAGACACCCCTGAGCTCTGGAAACACCATATATTTT.

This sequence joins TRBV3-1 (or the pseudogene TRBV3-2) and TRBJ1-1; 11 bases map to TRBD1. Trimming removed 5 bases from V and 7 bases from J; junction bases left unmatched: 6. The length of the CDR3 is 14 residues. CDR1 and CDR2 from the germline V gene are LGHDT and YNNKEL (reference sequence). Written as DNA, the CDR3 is TGTGCCAGCAGCGCTACCGGGACAGGGGGTGAAGCTTTCTTT. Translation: CASSATGTGGEAFF.

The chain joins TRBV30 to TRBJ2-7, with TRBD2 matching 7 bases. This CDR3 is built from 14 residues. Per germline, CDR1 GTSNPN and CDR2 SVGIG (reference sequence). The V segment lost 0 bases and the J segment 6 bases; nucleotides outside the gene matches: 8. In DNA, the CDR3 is TGTGCCTGGAGTGTAGGCGGGAGCTCCGGCGAGCAGTACTTC. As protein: CAWSVGGSSGEQYF. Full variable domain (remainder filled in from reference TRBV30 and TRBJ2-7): SQTIHQWPATLVQPVGSPLSLECTVEGTSNPNLYWYRQAAGRGLQLLFYSVGIGQISSEVPQNLSASRPQDRQFILSSKKLLLSDSGFYLCAWSVGGSSGEQYFGPGTRLTVT.

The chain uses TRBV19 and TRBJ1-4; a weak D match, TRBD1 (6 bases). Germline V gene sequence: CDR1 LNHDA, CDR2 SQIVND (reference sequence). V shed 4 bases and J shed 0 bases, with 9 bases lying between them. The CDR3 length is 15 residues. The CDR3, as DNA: TGTGCCAGTAGTAGGGGACATGCAACTAATGAAAAACTGTTTTTT. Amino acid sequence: CASSRGHATNEKLFF.

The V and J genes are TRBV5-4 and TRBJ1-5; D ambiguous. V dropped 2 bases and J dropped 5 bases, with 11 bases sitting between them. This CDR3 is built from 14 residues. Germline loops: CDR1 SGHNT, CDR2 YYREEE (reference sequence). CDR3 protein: CASSFRGSDQPQHF. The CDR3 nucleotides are TGTGCCAGCAGCTTCCGTGGTTCGGATCAGCCCCAGCATTTT.

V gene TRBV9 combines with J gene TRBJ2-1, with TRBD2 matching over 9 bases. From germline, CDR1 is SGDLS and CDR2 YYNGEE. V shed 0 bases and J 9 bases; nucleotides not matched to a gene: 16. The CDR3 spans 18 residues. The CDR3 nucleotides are TGTGCCAGCAGCGTAGCTACGAGTCTAGCGGGACCTTCTTCTGAGCAGTTCTTC. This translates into CASSVATSLAGPSSEQFF.

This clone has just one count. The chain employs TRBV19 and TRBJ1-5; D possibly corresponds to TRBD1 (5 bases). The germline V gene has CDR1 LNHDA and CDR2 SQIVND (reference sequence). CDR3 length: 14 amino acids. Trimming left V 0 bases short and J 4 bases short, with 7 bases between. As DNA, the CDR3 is TGTGCCAGTAGTATAGAGACAGAGAATCAGCCCCAGCATTTT. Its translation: CASSIETENQPQHF. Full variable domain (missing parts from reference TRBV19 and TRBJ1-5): DGGITQSPKYLFRKEGQNVTLSCEQNLNHDAMYWYRQDPGQGLRLIYYSQIVNDFQKGDIAEGYSVSREKKESFPLTVTSAQKNPTAFYLCASSIETENQPQHFGDGTRLSIL.

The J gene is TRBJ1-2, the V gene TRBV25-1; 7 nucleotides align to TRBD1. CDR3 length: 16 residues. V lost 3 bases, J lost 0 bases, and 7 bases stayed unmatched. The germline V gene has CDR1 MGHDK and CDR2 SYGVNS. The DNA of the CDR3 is TGTGCCAGCAGTGACCCGAAACAGGGGACTAACTATGGCTACACCTTC. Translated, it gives CASSDPKQGTNYGYTF.

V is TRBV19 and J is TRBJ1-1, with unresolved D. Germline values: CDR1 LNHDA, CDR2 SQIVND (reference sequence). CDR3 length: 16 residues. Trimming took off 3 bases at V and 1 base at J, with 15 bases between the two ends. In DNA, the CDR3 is TGTGCCAGTAGTATTCGGGTGAGGCGGGGGAACACTGAAGCTTTCTTT. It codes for CASSIRVRRGNTEAFF.

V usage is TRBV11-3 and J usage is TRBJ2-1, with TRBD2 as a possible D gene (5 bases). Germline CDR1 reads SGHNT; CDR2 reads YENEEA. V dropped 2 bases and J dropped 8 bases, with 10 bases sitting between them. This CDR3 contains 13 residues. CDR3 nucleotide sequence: TGTGCCAGCAGCTTACGAGGGCCGGATGAGCAGTTCTTC. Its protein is CASSLRGPDEQFF.

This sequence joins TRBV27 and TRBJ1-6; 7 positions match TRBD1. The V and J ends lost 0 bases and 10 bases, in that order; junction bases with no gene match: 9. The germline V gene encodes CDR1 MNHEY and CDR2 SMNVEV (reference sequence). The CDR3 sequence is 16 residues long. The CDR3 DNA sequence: TGTGCCAGCAGTTTATCCCCCGGACAGGCGTCCTCACCCCTCCACTTT. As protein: CASSLSPGQASSPLHF.

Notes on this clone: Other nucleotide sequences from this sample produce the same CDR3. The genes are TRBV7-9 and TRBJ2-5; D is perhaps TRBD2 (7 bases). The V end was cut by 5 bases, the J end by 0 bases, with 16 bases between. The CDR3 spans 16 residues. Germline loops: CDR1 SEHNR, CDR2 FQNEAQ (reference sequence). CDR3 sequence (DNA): TGTGCCAGCAGCCCAGGGGCTAGCGGAAACCAAGAGACCCAGTACTTC. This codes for CASSPGASGNQETQYF.

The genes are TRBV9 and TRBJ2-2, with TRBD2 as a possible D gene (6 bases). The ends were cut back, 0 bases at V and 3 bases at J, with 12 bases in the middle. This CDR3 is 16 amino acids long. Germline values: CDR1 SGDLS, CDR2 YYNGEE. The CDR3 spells CASSVAGGGDTGELFF. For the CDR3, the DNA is TGTGCCAGCAGCGTAGCGGGCGGAGGGGACACCGGGGAGCTGTTTTTT.

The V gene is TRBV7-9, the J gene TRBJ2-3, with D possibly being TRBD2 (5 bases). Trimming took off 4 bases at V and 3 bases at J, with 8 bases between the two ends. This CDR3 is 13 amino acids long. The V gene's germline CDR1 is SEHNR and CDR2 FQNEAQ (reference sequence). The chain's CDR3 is CASSWQRTDTQYF. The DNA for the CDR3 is TGTGCCAGCAGCTGGCAGCGGACAGATACGCAGTATTTT. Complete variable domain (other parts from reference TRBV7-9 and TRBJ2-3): DTGVSQNPRHKITKRGQNVTFRCDPISEHNRLYWYRQTLGQGPEFLTYFQNEAQLEKSRLLSDRFSAERPKGSFSTLEIQRTEQGDSAMYLCASSWQRTDTQYFGPGTRLTVL.

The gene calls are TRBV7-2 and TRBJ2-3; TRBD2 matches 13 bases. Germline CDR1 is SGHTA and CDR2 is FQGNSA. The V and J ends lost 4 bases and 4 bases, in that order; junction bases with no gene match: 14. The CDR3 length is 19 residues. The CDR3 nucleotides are TGTGCCAGCAGCTATCCGGCCTGGGGGACTAGCGGGACCCCAGATACGCAGTATTTT. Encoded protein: CASSYPAWGTSGTPDTQYF.

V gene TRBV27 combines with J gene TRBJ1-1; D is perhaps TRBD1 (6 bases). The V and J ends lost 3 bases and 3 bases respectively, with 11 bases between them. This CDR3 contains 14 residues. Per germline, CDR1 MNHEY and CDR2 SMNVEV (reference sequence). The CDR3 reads CASSLRGGYTEAFF. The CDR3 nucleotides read TGTGCCAGCAGTTTGCGTGGGGGCTACACTGAAGCTTTCTTT.

This CDR3 reads CATSAQTSGGSFLTDTQYF. CDR3 bases: TGTGCCACCAGTGCCCAGACTAGCGGAGGCTCCTTTCTCACAGATACGCAGTATTTT. The genes are TRBV24-1 and TRBJ2-3; 9 nucleotides align to TRBD2. Germline V gene lookup returns CDR1 KGHDR and CDR2 SFDVKD. This CDR3 region has 19 residues. With V trimmed by 5 bases and J by 2 bases, 16 bases remained unmatched.

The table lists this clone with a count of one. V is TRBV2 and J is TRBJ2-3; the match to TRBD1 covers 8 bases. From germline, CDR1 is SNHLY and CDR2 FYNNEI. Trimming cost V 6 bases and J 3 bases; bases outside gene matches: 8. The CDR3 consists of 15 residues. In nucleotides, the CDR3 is TGTGCCAGCAGGTCGGACAGGGCGGGTACAGATACGCAGTATTTT. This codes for CASRSDRAGTDTQYF.

CDR3 region: CATSRDGDLTNEKLFF. In DNA, the CDR3 is TGTGCCACCAGCAGAGACGGGGACTTAACTAATGAAAAACTGTTTTTT. J is TRBJ1-4 and V is TRBV15, with a tentative D call TRBD1 (5 bases). The V end was cut by 0 bases, the J end by 1 base, with 9 bases between. CDR1 is LNHNV, CDR2 YYDKDF, per germline (reference sequence). This CDR3 spans 16 amino acids.

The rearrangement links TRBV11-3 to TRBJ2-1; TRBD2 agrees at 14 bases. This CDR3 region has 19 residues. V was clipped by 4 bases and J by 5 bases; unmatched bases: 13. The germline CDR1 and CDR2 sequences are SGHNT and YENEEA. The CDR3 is CASSSDGTSGSRFNNEQFF. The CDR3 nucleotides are TGTGCCAGCAGCTCAGACGGGACTAGCGGGAGCAGATTCAACAATGAGCAGTTCTTC.

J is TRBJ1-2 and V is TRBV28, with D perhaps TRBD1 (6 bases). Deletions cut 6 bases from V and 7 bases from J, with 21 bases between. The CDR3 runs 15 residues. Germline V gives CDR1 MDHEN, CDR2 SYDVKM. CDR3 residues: CASSLPPPDRTGYTF. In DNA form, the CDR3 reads TGTGCCAGCAGCCTACCCCCCCCCGACAGGACTGGCTACACCTTC.